This record looks at one T cell receptor (beta chain) sequence and its context. Its antigen remains unidentified. There are 15 residues in the CDR3. Per the germline V gene, CDR1 is KGHDR and CDR2 is SFDVKD. After removal of 6 bases from V and 7 bases from J, the junction contained 9 bases not matched to a gene. These data come from a study of T cell repertoires in cytomegalovirus infection. Across the whole study: Shared public TCR beta signatures pointed to both CMV infection and a matching HLA type. General study results and limits: Dominant in the ex vivo response were TCR beta clonotypes restricted by HLA-C and specific for CMV.

TCRdb re-called the reads with MiXCR, one entry per CDR3 protein. There are around 230,000 distinct CDR3 sequences in the sample; around 40% occur only once, and 55% to 60% lies in the top ten. The gene calls are TRBV24-1 and TRBJ2-1; 9 bases fit TRBD1. The clonotype was recovered from a human donor in good health (CMV status not recorded). Some clones in this sample may be carry-over from other donors' samples. The sample consisted of CD8+ T cells from cultured PBMCs, taken from culture after CMV antigen stimulation. CDR3 coding DNA: TGTGCCACCAGTAGGGACAGGGTAAGGCCTAATGAGCAGTTCTTC. Protein product: CATSRDRVRPNEQFF.